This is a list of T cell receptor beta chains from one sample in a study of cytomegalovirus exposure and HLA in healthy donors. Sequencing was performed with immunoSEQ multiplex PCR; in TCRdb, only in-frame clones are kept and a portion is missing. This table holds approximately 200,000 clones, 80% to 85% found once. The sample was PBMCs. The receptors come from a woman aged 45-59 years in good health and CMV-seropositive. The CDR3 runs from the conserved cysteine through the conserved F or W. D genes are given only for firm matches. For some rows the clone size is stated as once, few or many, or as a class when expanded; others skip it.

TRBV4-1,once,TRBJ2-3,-,TGCGCCAGCAGCCAACCCTTCACAGATACGCAGTATTTT,CASSQPFTDTQYF
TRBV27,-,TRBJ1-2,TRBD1,TGTGCCAGCAGTCCACCGACAGGGCATGGCTACACCTTC,CASSPPTGHGYTF
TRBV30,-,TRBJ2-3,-,TGTGCCTGGAGTAGGAATAGCGCTAGCACAGATACGCAGTATTTT,CAWSRNSASTDTQYF
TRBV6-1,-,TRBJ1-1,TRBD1,TGTGCCAGCAGTGAAGAGGGACAGGGCAGGGGTGAAGCTTTCTTT,CASSEEGQGRGEAFF
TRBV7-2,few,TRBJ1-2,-,TGTGCCAGCAGCTTAGACAGGGTTAATGGCTACACCTTC,CASSLDRVNGYTF
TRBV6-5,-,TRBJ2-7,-,TGTGCCAGCAGTCCCGGACAGCGCTTCTACGAGCAGTACTTC,CASSPGQRFYEQYF
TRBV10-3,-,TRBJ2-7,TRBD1,TGTGCCATCAGTGAGCAGGGGGTTAGGGAGCAGTACTTC,CAISEQGVREQYF
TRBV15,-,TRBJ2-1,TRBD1,TGTGCCACCAGCCCCAGGGGGCACTACAATGAGCAGTTCTTC,CATSPRGHYNEQFF
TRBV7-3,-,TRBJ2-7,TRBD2,TGTGCCAGCAGCTTACTACAGGGGACTAGCGGGAGGATGGGGTACGAGCAGTACTTC,CASSLLQGTSGRMGYEQYF
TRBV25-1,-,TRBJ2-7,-,TGTGCCAGCAGTGGAATCTACGAGCAGTACTTC,CASSGIYEQYF
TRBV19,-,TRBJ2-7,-,TGTGCCAGTAGTCCCGGGAGTAACTACGAGCAGTACTTC,CASSPGSNYEQYF
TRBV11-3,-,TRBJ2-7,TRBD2,TGTGCCAGCAGCCCGACTAGCGGGAGCCACGAGCAGTACTTC,CASSPTSGSHEQYF
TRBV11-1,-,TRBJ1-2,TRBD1,TGTGCCAGCAACTCCGACAGGGGCGGTGGCTACACCTTC,CASNSDRGGGYTF
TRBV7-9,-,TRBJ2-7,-,TGTGCCAGCAGCTTAGGGTTCGAGGGTAGTAGCGAGCAGTACTTC,CASSLGFEGSSEQYF
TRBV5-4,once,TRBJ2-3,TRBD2,TGTGCCAGCAGCTTATTAGCGGGAGGGCCGACTACAGATACGCAGTATTTT,CASSLLAGGPTTDTQYF
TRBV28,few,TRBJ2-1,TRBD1,TGTGCCAGCAGTTTGACAGGGGTGCATGAGCAGTTCTTC,CASSLTGVHEQFF
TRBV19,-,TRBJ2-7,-,TGTGCCAGTAGTATAGGGTCGGGACAACCACGCTACGAGCAGTACTTC,CASSIGSGQPRYEQYF
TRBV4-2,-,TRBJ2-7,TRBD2,TGTGCCAGCAGCCAAGATGGAGTAGCGGGGGGCTACGAGCAGTACTTC,CASSQDGVAGGYEQYF
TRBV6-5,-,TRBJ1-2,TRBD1,TGTGCCAGCAGCCGGGACAGGTTTTTGGGCTACACCTTC,CASSRDRFLGYTF
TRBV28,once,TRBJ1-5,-,TGTGCCAGCAGACTGGGAGGGGATAGCAATCAGCCCCAGCATTTT,CASRLGGDSNQPQHF
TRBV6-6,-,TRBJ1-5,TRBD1,TGTGCCAGCAGTCCAACAGGGGTGGTATTGCCTCAGCCCCAGCATTTT,CASSPTGVVLPQPQHF
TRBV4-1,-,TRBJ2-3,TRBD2,TGCGCCAGCAGCCAAGAAGGGGCGGGAGTCGCAGATACGCAGTATTTT,CASSQEGAGVADTQYF
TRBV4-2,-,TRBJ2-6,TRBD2,TGTGCCAGCAGCTCCGGGGGGGGAAACGCTGGGGCCAACGGCCTGACTTTC,CASSSGGGNAGANGLTF
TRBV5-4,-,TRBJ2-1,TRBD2,TGTGCCAGCAGCCCAACGGGGGGGGGCCACTACAATGAGCAGTTCTTC,CASSPTGGGHYNEQFF
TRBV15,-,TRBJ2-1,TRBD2,TGTGCCACCAGATTGGGACTAGCGGATCCGAATGAGCAGTTCTTC,CATRLGLADPNEQFF
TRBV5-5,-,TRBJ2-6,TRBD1,TGTGCCAGTAATAGGGGGCCTGGGGCCAACGTCCTGACTTTC,CASNRGPGANVLTF
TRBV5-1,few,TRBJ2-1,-,TGCGCCAGCAGCTTGGGGGTGAGCCTACTAAATGAGCAGTTCTTC,CASSLGVSLLNEQFF
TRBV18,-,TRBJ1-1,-,TGTGCCAGCTCACCACCGTCAGTTAACACTGAAGCTTTCTTT,CASSPPSVNTEAFF
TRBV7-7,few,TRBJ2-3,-,TGTGCCAGCAGCCAGGGACATCGCACAGATACGCAGTATTTT,CASSQGHRTDTQYF
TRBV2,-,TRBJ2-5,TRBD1,TGTGCCAGCAGCTACCGGGACAGGGAAGAGACCCAGTACTTC,CASSYRDREETQYF
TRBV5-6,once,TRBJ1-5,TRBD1,TGTGCCAGCAGCCTAGGACAGGGAGGTCAGCCCCAGCATTTT,CASSLGQGGQPQHF
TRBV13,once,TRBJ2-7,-,TGTGCCAGCAGCTCCCTACCCCACCCTTTAGCGGAGAGGACCTACGAGCAGTACTTC,CASSSLPHPLAERTYEQYF
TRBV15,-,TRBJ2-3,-,TGTGCCACCAGCAGAGAGGCCCTTAGTAGCGTTGGCACAGATACGCAGTATTTT,CATSREALSSVGTDTQYF
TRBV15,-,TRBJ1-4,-,TGTGCCGCCGCCGCAGCAACTAATGAAAAACTGTTTTTT,CAAAAATNEKLFF
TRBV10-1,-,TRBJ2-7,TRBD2,TGCGCCAGCAGTCCCACGACTAGCGGGCGTTACGAGCAGTACTTC,CASSPTTSGRYEQYF
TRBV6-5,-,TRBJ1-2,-,TGTGCCAGCAGTAACACCCGGGACACTCATAGGACCTTC,CASSNTRDTHRTF
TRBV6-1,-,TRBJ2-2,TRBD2,TGTGCCAGCGGTGGACCGGGACTAGTTGGCGGGGAGCTGTTTTTT,CASGGPGLVGGELFF
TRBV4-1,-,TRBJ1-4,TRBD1,TGCGCCAGCAGCCAAGCGAGGGGGCAGACTAATGAAAAACTGTTTTTT,CASSQARGQTNEKLFF
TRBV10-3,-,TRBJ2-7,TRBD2,TGTGCCATCACCACCACGAATAGCGGGGCCGCCTACGAGCAGTACTTC,CAITTTNSGAAYEQYF
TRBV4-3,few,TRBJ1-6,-,TGCGCCAGCAGCCAAGGTCCTCATTCACCCCTCCACTTT,CASSQGPHSPLHF
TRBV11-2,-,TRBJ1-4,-,TGTGCCAGCAGCCTCGGGGTAGAAAAACTGTTTTTT,CASSLGVEKLFF
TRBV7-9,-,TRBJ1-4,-,TGTGCCAGCAGCCGGACTCCGGTGAGGGAAAAACTGTTTTTT,CASSRTPVREKLFF
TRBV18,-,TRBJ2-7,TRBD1,TGTGCCAGCTCACCAGGGACAGCCATTTCCTACGAGCAGTACTTC,CASSPGTAISYEQYF
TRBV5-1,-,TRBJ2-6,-,TGCGCCAGCAGCAAGCGAGTAATCGGAAACTCTGGGGCCAACGGCCTGACTTTC,CASSKRVIGNSGANGLTF
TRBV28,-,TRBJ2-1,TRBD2,TGTGCCAGCAGTTTATCGAGCGGGGGGAACAATGAGCAGTTCTTC,CASSLSSGGNNEQFF
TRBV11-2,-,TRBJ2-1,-,TGTGCCAGCAGCTCTCCCATCATTCGGGTGCAGTTCTTC,CASSSPIIRVQFF
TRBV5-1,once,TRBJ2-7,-,TGCGCCAGCAGCGGGGACATCTACGAGCAGTACTTC,CASSGDIYEQYF
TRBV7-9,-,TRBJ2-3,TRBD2,TGTTCCAGCAGCATAGGATTACCGGGACTAGGGAAAGATACGCAGTATTTT,CSSSIGLPGLGKDTQYF
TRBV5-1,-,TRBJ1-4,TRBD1,TGCGCCAGCAGCTTGGAGGCAGGGGGCCTGAGTGAAAAACTGTTTTTT,CASSLEAGGLSEKLFF
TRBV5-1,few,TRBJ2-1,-,TGCGCCAGCAGCTTGGGCGACGGGTACAATGAGCAGTTCTTC,CASSLGDGYNEQFF
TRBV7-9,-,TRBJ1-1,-,TGTTCCAGCAGCTTAGCTATGAACACTGAAGCTTTCTTT,CSSSLAMNTEAFF
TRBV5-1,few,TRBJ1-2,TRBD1,TGCGCCAGCAGCACCGGGACAGGTTATAACTATGGCTACACCTTC,CASSTGTGYNYGYTF
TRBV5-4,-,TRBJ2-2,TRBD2,TGTGCCAGCAGCCCCCGGGGTAGCGGGAGTATCGACACCGGGGAGCTGTTTTTT,CASSPRGSGSIDTGELFF
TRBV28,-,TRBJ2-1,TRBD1,TGTGCCAGCACGAACCAGGGGGCGCGCACCTACAATGAGCAGTTCTTC,CASTNQGARTYNEQFF
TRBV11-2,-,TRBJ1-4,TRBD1,TGTGCCAGCAGCGGAGGACAGGGAGTTAATGAAAAACTGTTTTTT,CASSGGQGVNEKLFF
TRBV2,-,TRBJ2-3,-,TGTGCCAGCAGAGGGGTGCCCCCAGATACGCAGTATTTT,CASRGVPPDTQYF
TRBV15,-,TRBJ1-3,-,TGTGCCACCAGCAGAGACCCAGGGGGAAACACCATATATTTT,CATSRDPGGNTIYF
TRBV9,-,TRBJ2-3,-,TGTGCCAGCAGCGTAGAAGCCACGGGGACAGATACGCAGTATTTT,CASSVEATGTDTQYF
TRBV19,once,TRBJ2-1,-,TGTGCCAGTAGTGACCGACAGTGGGATGAGCAGTTCTTC,CASSDRQWDEQFF
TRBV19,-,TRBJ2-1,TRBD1,TGTGCCAGTCGACAGGGAATACCCTACAATGAGCAGTTCTTC,CASRQGIPYNEQFF